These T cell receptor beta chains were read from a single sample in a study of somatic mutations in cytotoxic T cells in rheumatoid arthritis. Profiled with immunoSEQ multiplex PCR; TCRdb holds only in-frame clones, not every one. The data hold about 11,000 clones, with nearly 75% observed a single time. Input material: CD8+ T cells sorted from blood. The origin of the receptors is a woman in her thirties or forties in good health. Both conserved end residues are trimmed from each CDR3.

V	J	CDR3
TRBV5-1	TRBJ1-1	ASSRTGGGPTEAF
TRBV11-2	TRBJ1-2	ASSLAPWSGNYGYT
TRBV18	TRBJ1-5	ASSPPDQPQH
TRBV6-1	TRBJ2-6	ATSIENAGANVLT
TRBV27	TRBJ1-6	ASSLFAGGYNSPLH
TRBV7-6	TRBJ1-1	ASSSAGGFTEAF
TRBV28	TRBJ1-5	ASSGSIYSNQPQH
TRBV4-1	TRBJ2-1	ASSQSTYNEQF
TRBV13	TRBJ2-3	ASSPSQGQTDTQY
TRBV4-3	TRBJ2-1	ASSQGTSGSNEQF
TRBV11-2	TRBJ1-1	ASSLGQNTEAF
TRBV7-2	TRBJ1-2	ASSLAGSGGNYGYT
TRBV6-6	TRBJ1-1	ASRKDRGWTEAF
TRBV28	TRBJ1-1	ASSPRVTEAF
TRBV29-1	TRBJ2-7	SVGSGYEQY
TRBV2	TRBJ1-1	ASSVGLNTEAF
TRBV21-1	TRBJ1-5	ASSNEGGGQPQH
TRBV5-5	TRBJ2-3	ASSGGTSTTDTQY
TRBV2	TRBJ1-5	ASSESLSGAEPQH
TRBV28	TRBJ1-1	ASSPQTDLNTEAF
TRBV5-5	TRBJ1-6	ASSFFDWNSPLH
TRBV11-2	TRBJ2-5	ASSLTSGRPLRETQY
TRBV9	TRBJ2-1	ASSPGEGEQF
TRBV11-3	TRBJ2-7	ASSLRDYPTEQY
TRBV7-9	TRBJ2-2	ASSLLKGALEGELF
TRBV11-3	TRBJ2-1	ASSFPGEEQF
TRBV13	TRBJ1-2	ASSQGVGGYT
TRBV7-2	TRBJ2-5	ASSLYGGLETQY
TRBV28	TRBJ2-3	ASSSYPGQDITDTQY
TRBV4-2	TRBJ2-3	ASSQFQGLAGEGPDTQY
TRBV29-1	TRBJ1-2	SVEGGDRYGYT
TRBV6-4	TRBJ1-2	ASSHLTGFAGYT
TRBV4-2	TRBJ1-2	ASSQDENYGYA
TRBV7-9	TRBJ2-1	ASSWGTSYNEQF
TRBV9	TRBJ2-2	ASSVGSGELF
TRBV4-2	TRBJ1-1	ASSQETRLTEAF
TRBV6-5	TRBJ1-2	ASSYRLGYGYT
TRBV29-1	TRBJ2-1	SGKGLAGYNEQF
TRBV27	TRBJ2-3	ASTAGGLSTDTQY
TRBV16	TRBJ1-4	ASSRRTLNEKLF
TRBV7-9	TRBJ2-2	ASSFGQWSTGELF
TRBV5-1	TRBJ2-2	ASSLWTSGSSPNTGELF
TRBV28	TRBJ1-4	ASNPVTTNEKLF
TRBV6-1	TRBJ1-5	ASRRSGTDNQPQH
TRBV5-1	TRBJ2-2	ASTENRNTGELF
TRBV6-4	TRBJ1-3	ASSDRQGSYGNTIY